The 25 T cell receptor beta chains in this list originate from one sample, sequenced in a study of blood T cells in healthy people across ages. The second PCR ran roughly 6 to 11 cycles with a sample-barcoded 5' primer and J-beta primers. Using its own MiXCR run on the 5' RACE reads, TCRdb lists one record per CDR3 protein. The data show more than 500,000 distinct CDR3 sequences, with roughly a quarter seen just once and 3% to 4.5% held by the top ten. The data were also submitted as part of a second study, on T cells of mothers and their children.

The specimen was blood. The receptor set was obtained from a boy under 10 years old in good health.

This clonotype was seen a few times. This sequence joins TRBV15 and TRBJ1-2; D may be TRBD1 (6 bases). Per germline, CDR1 LNHNV and CDR2 YYDKDF (reference sequence). The CDR3 length is 16 residues. Trimming removed 5 bases at V and 4 bases at J, with 20 bases between. The CDR3 bases are TGTGCCACCAGCTCCTCCCGGGGGGCAGGGACCTATGGCTACACCTTC. Translated, it gives CATSSSRGAGTYGYTF.

This clonotype was detected a few times. The chain recombines TRBV6-1 with TRBJ2-7; D is unresolved. This CDR3 contains 12 residues. Trimming removed 4 bases from V and 2 bases from J, with 6 bases in between. Germline loops: CDR1 MNHNS, CDR2 SASEGT. The CDR3 bases are TGTGCCAGCAGTGGGGCAACCTACGAGCAGTACTTC. Protein: CASSGATYEQYF.

This clonotype has only a few counts. The CDR3 is CASRRAGNTDTQYF. The CDR3 bases are TGTGCCAGCAGGCGAGCGGGGAACACAGATACGCAGTATTTT. The chain joins TRBV6-5 to TRBJ2-3; TRBD2 matches at 7 bases. Germline V CDR1 and CDR2: MNHEY, SVGAGI. CDR3 length: 14 residues. J was trimmed by 2 bases and V by 6 bases; bases with no gene match: 5.

This clonotype was found a few times. As DNA, the CDR3 is TGTGCCAGCAGCTTGGCAGGGGTTTTTTCTGGAAACACCATATATTTT. Its protein product is CASSLAGVFSGNTIYF. V is TRBV5-5 and J is TRBJ1-3; D perhaps matches TRBD1 (6 bases). This CDR3 is built from 16 residues. V lost 0 bases and J lost 1, with 11 bases in between. CDR1 and CDR2 from the germline V gene are SGHKS and YYEKEE (reference sequence).

The table lists this clonotype with a few counts. The chain joins TRBV19 to TRBJ2-7; the match to TRBD1 covers 9 bases. The CDR3 is 15 amino acids. The V segment lost 5 bases and the J segment 1 base; nucleotides outside the gene matches: 6. Germline loops: CDR1 LNHDA, CDR2 SQIVND (reference sequence). CDR3 DNA: TGTGCCAGTAGTTTCGGGACAGGGCCTTCCTACGAGCAGTACTTC. It translates to CASSFGTGPSYEQYF. The full variable domain, rest sourced from reference TRBV19 and TRBJ2-7, is DGGITQSPKYLFRKEGQNVTLSCEQNLNHDAMYWYRQDPGQGLRLIYYSQIVNDFQKGDIAEGYSVSREKKESFPLTVTSAQKNPTAFYLCASSFGTGPSYEQYFGPGTRLTVT.

This clonotype was found a few times. A junction end diverges from the germline sequence, so it may reflect a read error. The chain links TRBV2 to TRBJ1-1, with D perhaps TRBD1 (6 bases). CDR3 length: 13 amino acids. CDR1 is SNHLY and CDR2 is FYNNEI in the germline V gene. The CDR3 protein is CASTPRGGTKAFF. The DNA for the CDR3 is TGTGCCAGCACGCCGCGGGGGGGCACTAAAGCTTTCTTT. The entire variable domain, with the rest obtained from reference TRBV2 and TRBJ1-1, is as follows: EPEVTQTPSHQVTQMGQEVILRCVPISNHLYFYWYRQILGQKVEFLVSFYNNEISEKSEIFDDQFSVERPDGSNFTLKIRSTKLEDSAMYFCASTPRGGTKAFFGQGTRLTVV.

This chain's CDR3 is CAISESSAGNEQFF. The DNA of the CDR3 is TGTGCCATCAGTGAGTCTTCCGCGGGCAATGAGCAGTTCTTC. The chain uses TRBV10-3 and TRBJ2-1; D perhaps matches TRBD2 (5 bases). The V end lost 0 bases, the J end lost 6 bases, and 9 bases lay between the germline ends. This CDR3 has 14 residues. Per germline, CDR1 ENHRY and CDR2 SYGVKD.

This sequence joins TRBV3-1 and TRBJ2-1, with a possible D match to TRBD1 (6 bases). Between the trimmed V and J ends, which lost 1 base and 13 bases, there was a span of 14 bases. The CDR3 consists of 13 residues. Germline loops: CDR1 LGHDT, CDR2 YNNKEL (reference sequence). The CDR3 protein is CASSQARGGEQFF. CDR3 DNA: TGTGCCAGCAGCCAAGCCCGAGGGGGTGAACAGTTCTTC.

The V gene is TRBV11-1, the J gene TRBJ2-5; tentative D call: TRBD1 (6 bases). V was cut by 3 bases and J by 7 bases, with 15 bases left in between. The germline V gene encodes CDR1 SGHAT and CDR2 FQDESV (reference sequence). The CDR3 consists of 14 residues. The CDR3, as DNA: TGTGCCAGCAGCTTGGAGACAGGTGTGGGGACCCAGTACTTC. Translating it yields CASSLETGVGTQYF.

The chain joins TRBV6-5 to TRBJ2-5; TRBD2 matches 15 bases. With the DNA end fitting TRBJ2-7 better, the J assignment may be wrong. CDR3 size: 14 residues. Germline V gene sequence: CDR1 MNHEY, CDR2 SVGAGI. CDR3 sequence reads: CASSRTSGRAEQYF. The CDR3 region has the DNA TGTGCCAGCAGTCGGACTAGCGGGAGGGCCGAGCAGTACTTC.

This clonotype was observed a few times. This chain connects TRBV15 to TRBJ2-1, with 9 bases that match TRBD2. The CDR3 has 17 residues. V lost 2 bases, J lost 0 bases, and 5 bases stayed unmatched. CDR1 is LNHNV, CDR2 YYDKDF, per germline (reference sequence). CDR3 DNA: TGTGCCACCAGCAGACTTTTAGCGGGGGCCTCCTACAATGAGCAGTTCTTC. It codes for CATSRLLAGASYNEQFF.

The J gene is TRBJ2-5, the V gene TRBV28; 7 bases line up with TRBD1. Germline V lookup: CDR1 MDHEN, CDR2 SYDVKM. This CDR3 is 15 amino acids long. V shed 2 bases and J 3 bases; nucleotides not matched to a gene: 6. CDR3 amino acids: CASSLGTALEETQYF. The CDR3, as DNA: TGTGCCAGCAGTTTAGGGACAGCTTTAGAAGAGACCCAGTACTTC. Together with reference TRBV28 and TRBJ2-5, the CDR3 gives the full variable domain: DVKVTQSSRYLVKRTGEKVFLECVQDMDHENMFWYRQDPGLGLRLIYFSYDVKMKEKGDIPEGYSVSREKKERFSLILESASTNQTSMYLCASSLGTALEETQYFGPGTRLLVL.

This clonotype was picked up a small number of times. The genes are TRBV9 and TRBJ2-1; possible D gene TRBD2, 6 bases. The J call could be wrong; TRBJ2-5 is a better fit for the DNA end. The CDR3 runs 18 residues. Per germline, CDR1 SGDLS and CDR2 YYNGEE. CDR3 DNA: TGTGCCAGCAGTTCCAAGGCCCTCATCGGAGGGCCCTCGGAGACCCAGTACTTC. Protein: CASSSKALIGGPSETQYF.

The chain couples TRBV11-2 to TRBJ1-3, with 9 bases that match TRBD1. From germline, CDR1 is SGHAT and CDR2 FQNNGV. The CDR3 length is 15 residues. The V segment lost 5 bases and the J segment 7 bases; nucleotides outside the gene matches: 9. CDR3 in amino acids: CASSLPGQGRNTIYF. The CDR3 DNA follows: TGTGCCAGCAGCCTACCGGGACAGGGACGGAACACCATATATTTT. Filled out from reference TRBV11-2 and TRBJ1-3, the complete variable domain reads EAGVAQSPRYKIIEKRQSVAFWCNPISGHATLYWYQQILGQGPKLLIQFQNNGVVDDSQLPKDRFSAERLKGVDSTLKIQPAKLEDSAVYLCASSLPGQGRNTIYFGEGSWLTVV.

This chain uses TRBV20-1 with TRBJ1-3; D ambiguous. This CDR3 comprises 11 residues. CDR1 DFQATT and CDR2 SNEGSKA come from the germline V gene (reference sequence). The V and J ends lost 6 bases and 4 bases respectively, with 7 bases between them. The CDR3 loop is CSASEGNTIYF. The CDR3 DNA reads TGCAGTGCCTCGGAGGGAAACACCATATATTTT.

The gene calls are TRBV7-9 and TRBJ2-7; no definite D call. Germline CDR1 is SEHNR and CDR2 is FQNEAQ (reference sequence). CDR3 length: 15 residues. The V end lost 6 bases, the J end lost 3 bases, and 18 bases lay between the germline ends. CDR3 region: CASRSAAPPDYEQYF. In DNA, the CDR3 is TGTGCCAGCAGGAGTGCCGCACCCCCTGACTACGAGCAGTACTTC.

The CDR3 nucleotides read TGTGCCATCAGTTCCGGGAGCCAAGAGACCCAGTACTTC. Residues: CAISSGSQETQYF. V is TRBV10-3 and J is TRBJ2-5, with TRBD2 as a possible D gene (6 bases). The CDR3 is made up of 13 amino acids. Germline values: CDR1 ENHRY, CDR2 SYGVKD. V shed 5 bases and J shed 1 base, with 8 bases lying between them.

The gene calls are TRBV5-1 and TRBJ2-7; the D is unclear. The germline V gene has CDR1 SGHRS and CDR2 YFSETQ. This CDR3 has 14 residues. V lost 5 bases to trimming and J lost 0 bases, with 12 bases between them. CDR3: CASRSDSLSYEQYF. The CDR3 DNA follows: TGCGCCAGCAGGAGTGACTCCCTCTCCTACGAGCAGTACTTC.

Comment on this clonotype: A much more abundant neighbour one base away suggests this may be a read error. The CDR3 DNA follows: TGCAGTGCTGGAAGGACTAGCGGGGTGAGCACAGATCCGCAGTATTTT. Translated: CSAGRTSGVSTDPQYF. This chain links TRBV20-1 with TRBJ2-3; TRBD2 agrees at 12 bases. Germline CDR1 DFQATT, CDR2 SNEGSKA (reference sequence). The CDR3 is 16 amino acids.

This clonotype was detected a few times. The chain recombines TRBV5-1 with TRBJ2-1; the match to TRBD2 covers 9 bases. The CDR3 spans 15 residues. Per germline, CDR1 SGHRS and CDR2 YFSETQ. Trimming took 4 bases from V and 6 from J; bases not matched to a gene: 8. CDR3 sequence reads: CASSQSSGSGNEQFF. The CDR3, as DNA: TGCGCCAGCAGCCAAAGTAGCGGGAGTGGCAATGAGCAGTTCTTC.

About this clonotype itself: One junction end disagrees with the germline gene, perhaps due to a read error. The V call is TRBV14, the J call TRBJ2-1; 7 bases align to TRBD2. Germline V CDR1 and CDR2: SGHDN, FVKESK. The CDR3 spans 16 residues. The CDR3 loop is CASSQGAGRLGNEQSF. The CDR3 bases are TGTGCCAGCAGCCAAGGAGCGGGACGATTGGGCAATGAGCAGTCCTTC.

This clonotype occurred once. CDR3 protein: CASSYSLTINEQFF. The CDR3 DNA reads TGTGCCAGCAGTTACTCGCTCACTATCAATGAGCAGTTCTTC. J is TRBJ2-1 and V is TRBV6-5; no clear D. Germline values: CDR1 MNHEY, CDR2 SVGAGI. V was cut by 0 bases and J by 6 bases, with 9 bases left in between. The CDR3 consists of 14 residues.

The chain combines TRBV5-1 with TRBJ2-5; D gene ambiguous. This CDR3 has 15 residues. The V end was cut by 4 bases, the J end by 1 base, with 14 bases between. Germline lookup yields CDR1 SGHRS and CDR2 YFSETQ. The CDR3 DNA reads as TGCGCCAGCAGCCAGCCTGCAGTTCCCCAAGAGACCCAGTACTTC. It translates to CASSQPAVPQETQYF.

This clonotype was seen more than once but under ten times. This chain's CDR3 is CASLQIRKETQYF. The DNA for the CDR3 is TGTGCCAGCTTACAAATACGGAAAGAGACCCAGTACTTC. V usage is TRBV6-2 or TRBV6-3 and J usage is TRBJ2-5; D not resolved. With 8 bases removed from V and 3 bases from J, the gap between germline ends came to 13 bases. The CDR3 is 13 amino acids. Per the germline V gene, CDR1 is MNHEY and CDR2 is SVGEGT.

The J gene is TRBJ2-1, the V gene TRBV5-5; the D is unclear. Gene TRBJ2-7 matches the end of the DNA better, so the J call may be wrong. CDR1 and CDR2 (germline): SGHKS, YYEKEE (reference sequence). The CDR3 runs to 16 residues. DNA of the CDR3: TGTGCCAGCAGCCCATCGATGGTTACAGATAGCTACGAGCAGTACTTC. Translated, it gives CASSPSMVTDSYEQYF.